The clone carrying this TCR beta chain has a handful of counts. Its antigen is unidentified. Germline V lookup: CDR1 SGHRS, CDR2 YFSETQ. With 0 bases removed from V and 6 bases from J, the gap between germline ends came to 10 bases. The CDR3 contains 15 residues. This sample is part of a study of vaccination effects on CD4 cells after COVID-19. Measured with immunoSEQ multiplex PCR; TCRdb has only the in-frame clones, and not every one. The sample contains about 54,000 clones, 80% to 85% of which appear only once. In the ViraFEST assay, antigen-specific CD4+ clonotypes were identified by expansion after peptide-pool stimulation. Culturing for around 10 days preceded CD4+ T cell isolation. All vaccine recipients tested negative for nucleocapsid antibodies and had never contracted SARS-CoV-2 infection. Half-medium changes using IL-2 medium occurred on days 3 and 7.

Material: CD4+ T cells from PBMCs cultured with HCoV-229E spike peptides, obtained before COVID-19 vaccination. The chain uses TRBV5-1 and TRBJ1-6; D gene uncertain. This clonotype was sampled from a human donor who received a COVID-19 vaccine. This chain's CDR3 is CASSLAGGFNSPLHF. For the CDR3, the DNA is TGCGCCAGCAGCTTGGCTGGCGGGTTTAATTCACCCCTCCACTTT.